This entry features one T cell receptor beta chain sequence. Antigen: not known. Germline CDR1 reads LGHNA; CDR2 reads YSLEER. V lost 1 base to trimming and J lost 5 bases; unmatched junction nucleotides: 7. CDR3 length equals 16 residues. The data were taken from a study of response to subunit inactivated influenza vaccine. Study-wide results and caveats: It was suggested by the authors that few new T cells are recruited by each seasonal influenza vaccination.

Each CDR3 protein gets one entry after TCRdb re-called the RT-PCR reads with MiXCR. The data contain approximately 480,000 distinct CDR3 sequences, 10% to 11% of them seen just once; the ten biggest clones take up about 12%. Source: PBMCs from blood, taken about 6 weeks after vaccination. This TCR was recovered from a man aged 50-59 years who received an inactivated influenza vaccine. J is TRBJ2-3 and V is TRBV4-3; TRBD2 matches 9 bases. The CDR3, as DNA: TGCGCCAGCAGCCAAGCCCCTAGCGGGGTTGTAGATACGCAGTATTTT. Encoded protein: CASSQAPSGVVDTQYF.